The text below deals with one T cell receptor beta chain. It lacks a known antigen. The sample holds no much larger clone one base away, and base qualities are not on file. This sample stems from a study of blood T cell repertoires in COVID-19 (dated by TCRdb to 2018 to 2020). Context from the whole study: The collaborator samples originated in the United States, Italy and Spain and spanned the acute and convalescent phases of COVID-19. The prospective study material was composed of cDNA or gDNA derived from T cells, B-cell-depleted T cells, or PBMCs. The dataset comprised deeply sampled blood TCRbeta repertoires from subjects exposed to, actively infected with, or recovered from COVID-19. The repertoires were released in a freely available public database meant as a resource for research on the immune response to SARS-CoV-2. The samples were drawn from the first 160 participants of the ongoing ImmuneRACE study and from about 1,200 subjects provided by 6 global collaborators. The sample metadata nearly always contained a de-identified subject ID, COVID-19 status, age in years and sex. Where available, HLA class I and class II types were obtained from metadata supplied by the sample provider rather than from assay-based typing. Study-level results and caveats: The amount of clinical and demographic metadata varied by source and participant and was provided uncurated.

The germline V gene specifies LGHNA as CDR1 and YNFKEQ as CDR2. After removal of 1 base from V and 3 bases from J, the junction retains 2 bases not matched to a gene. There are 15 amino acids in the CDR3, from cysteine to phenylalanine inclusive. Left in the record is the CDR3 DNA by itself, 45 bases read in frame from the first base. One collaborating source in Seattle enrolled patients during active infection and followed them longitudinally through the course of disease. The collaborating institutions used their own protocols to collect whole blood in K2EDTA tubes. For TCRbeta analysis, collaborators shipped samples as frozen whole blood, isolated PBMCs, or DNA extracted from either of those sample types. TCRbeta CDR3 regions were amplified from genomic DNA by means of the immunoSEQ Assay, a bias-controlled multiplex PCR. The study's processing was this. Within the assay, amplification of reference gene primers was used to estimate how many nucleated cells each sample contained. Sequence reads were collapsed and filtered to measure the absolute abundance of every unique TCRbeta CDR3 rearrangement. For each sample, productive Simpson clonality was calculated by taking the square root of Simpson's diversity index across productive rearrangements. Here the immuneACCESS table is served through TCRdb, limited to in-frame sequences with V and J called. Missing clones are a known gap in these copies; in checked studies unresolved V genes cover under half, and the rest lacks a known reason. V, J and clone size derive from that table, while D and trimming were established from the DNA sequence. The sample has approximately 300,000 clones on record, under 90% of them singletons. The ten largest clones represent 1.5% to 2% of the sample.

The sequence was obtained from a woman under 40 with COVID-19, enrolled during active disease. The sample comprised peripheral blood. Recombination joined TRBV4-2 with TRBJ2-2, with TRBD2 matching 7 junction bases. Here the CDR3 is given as CASSQGAGYTGELFF. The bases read TGTGCCAGCAGCCAAGGAGCGGGATACACCGGGGAGCTGTTTTTT.